These 27 T cell receptor beta chains originate from one sample sequenced in a study of cytomegalovirus exposure and HLA in healthy donors. PCR was performed using 60 Vbeta and 13 Jbeta primers. TCRdb keeps only in-frame clones here, not all; method: immunoSEQ multiplex PCR. Of approximately 190,000 clones in the sample, 75% to 90% were seen once. Sequences were obtained from PBMCs. All receptors derive from a man aged 30-40 years in good health and CMV-seronegative.

The chain carries TRBV5-8 and TRBJ1-4, with D hard to call. Per the germline V gene, CDR1 is SGHTS and CDR2 is YDEGEE. This CDR3 comprises 16 residues. Between the trimmed V and J ends, which lost 1 base and 0 bases, there was a span of 10 bases. CDR3: CASSLLRLTTNEKLFF. In DNA, the CDR3 is TGTGCCAGCAGCTTGTTACGCCTAACAACTAATGAAAAACTGTTTTTT.

The rearrangement joins TRBV6-4 to TRBJ2-1; possible D gene TRBD1, 6 bases. Germline CDR1 and CDR2: MRHNA and SNTAGT. The V and J ends lost 2 bases and 7 bases respectively, with 12 bases between them. The CDR3 consists of 14 residues. CDR3 nucleotides: TGTGCCAGCAGTGACAGGGGGACGGAAAATGAGCAGTTCTTC. This sequence encodes CASSDRGTENEQFF.

This rearrangement joins TRBV10-3 to TRBJ1-2, with D perhaps TRBD1 (6 bases). The CDR3 consists of 14 residues. Deletions cut 4 bases from V and 6 bases from J, with 15 bases between. Looked up from germline, CDR1 is ENHRY and CDR2 is SYGVKD. The DNA of the CDR3 is TGTGCCATCAGTGTACAACAGGGAGGGGATGGCTACACCTTC. Translated: CAISVQQGGDGYTF.

The chain links TRBV29-1 to TRBJ2-1; possibly TRBD2 for D (7 bases). Germline loops: CDR1 SQVTM, CDR2 ANQGSEA. This CDR3 spans 14 amino acids. V lost 4 bases to trimming and J lost 0 bases, with 10 bases between them. This CDR3 reads CSVGGGDSYNEQFF. The CDR3 region has the DNA TGCAGCGTTGGGGGGGGCGACTCCTACAATGAGCAGTTCTTC.

The rearrangement links TRBV29-1 to TRBJ1-1, with TRBD1 matching 9 bases. The CDR3 is 15 amino acids. Germline V gives CDR1 SQVTM, CDR2 ANQGSEA. Germline trimming cut 7 bases from V and 5 bases from J; bases unmatched to any gene: 14. CDR3 residues: CSASGQGGIRTEAFF. In nucleotides, the CDR3 is TGCAGCGCATCGGGACAGGGAGGCATTAGGACTGAAGCTTTCTTT.

CDR3 in DNA: TGTGCCATCAGTGAGCGCGGGGAGACCCAGTACTTC. Translating gives CAISERGETQYF. The V gene is TRBV10-3, the J gene TRBJ2-5; a possible D gene is TRBD2 (5 bases). CDR1 and CDR2 from the germline V gene are ENHRY and SYGVKD. V was trimmed by 2 bases and J by 5 bases, leaving 6 bases between them. The length of the CDR3 is 12 residues.

The chain has TRBV28 and TRBJ2-7, with a tentative D call TRBD2 (6 bases). The CDR3 sequence is 14 residues long. V lost 7 bases to trimming and J lost 0 bases, with 13 bases between them. Germline V lookup: CDR1 MDHEN, CDR2 SYDVKM. The chain's CDR3 is CASIGRGSSYEQYF. DNA of the CDR3: TGTGCCAGCATCGGGCGGGGCAGCTCCTACGAGCAGTACTTC.

The rearrangement joins TRBV11-2 to TRBJ2-2; 7 bases are shared with TRBD1. Germline V gives CDR1 SGHAT, CDR2 FQNNGV. The V gene end was trimmed by 4 bases and the J gene end by 7 bases; junction bases not matched to a gene: 18. The CDR3 spans 18 residues. DNA for the CDR3: TGTGCCAGCAGCTCGCGTAGACAGGGCTCCCCGGGTGGCGGGGAGCTGTTTTTT. Protein product: CASSSRRQGSPGGGELFF.

The chain recombines TRBV7-9 with TRBJ1-3; no firm D call. The CDR3 covers 15 residues. From germline, CDR1 is SEHNR and CDR2 FQNEAQ (reference sequence). V lost 7 bases to trimming and J lost 0 bases, with 13 bases between them. CDR3 loop: CASTASGSSGNTIYF. CDR3 sequence (DNA): TGTGCCAGCACCGCGAGTGGGAGCTCTGGAAACACCATATATTTT.

J is TRBJ1-4 and V is TRBV6-1; 9 nucleotides agree with TRBD1. V lost 6 bases and J lost 10; bases outside the gene matches: 12. The CDR3 runs to 15 residues. CDR1 is MNHNS and CDR2 is SASEGT in the germline V gene. The CDR3 DNA sequence: TGTGCCAGCAGCGGGGGGGGGACAGGGCAGGGAAAACTGTTTTTT. It is translated as CASSGGGTGQGKLFF.

CDR3 protein: CASSKDSYTEAFF. CDR3 sequence (DNA): TGTGCCAGCAGCAAAGACAGTTACACTGAAGCTTTCTTT. The V gene is TRBV11-2, the J gene TRBJ1-1; D perhaps matches TRBD1 (5 bases). The germline CDR1 and CDR2 sequences are SGHAT and FQNNGV. There are 13 residues in the CDR3. The ends were cut back, 5 bases at V and 3 bases at J, with 10 bases in the middle.

The chain joins TRBV6-5 to TRBJ1-1; no definite D call. The CDR3 totals 11 residues. Germline loops: CDR1 MNHEY, CDR2 SVGAGI. V was shortened by 5 bases and J by 11 bases, with 12 bases between the two germline ends. The CDR3 sequence is CASSQRQVAFF. Here the CDR3 DNA reads TGTGCCAGCAGTCAAAGACAAGTTGCTTTCTTT.

The gene calls are TRBV6-5 and TRBJ1-2; TRBD1 agrees at 12 bases. This CDR3 has 15 amino acids. The V gene's germline CDR1 is MNHEY and CDR2 SVGAGI. The J segment lost 5 bases and the V segment lost 6 bases, leaving 7 bases of the junction unmatched. The CDR3 nucleotides are TGTGCCAGCAGCCAGGGACAGGGGGCCTTGTATGGCTACACCTTC. This translates into CASSQGQGALYGYTF.

This clone was detected only once. The V and J genes are TRBV27 and TRBJ1-1, with 10 nucleotides matching TRBD1. With 3 bases clipped from V and 8 bases from J, the junction kept 9 bases outside the gene matches. CDR3 length equals 15 residues. Germline CDR1 reads MNHEY; CDR2 reads SMNVEV (reference sequence). This CDR3 is CASSLAGTGDFEAFF. The CDR3 nucleotides are TGTGCCAGCAGTTTGGCGGGGACAGGGGATTTCGAAGCTTTCTTT.

The V and J genes are TRBV9 and TRBJ1-3, with D possibly TRBD1 on 6 matching bases. CDR1 is SGDLS and CDR2 is YYNGEE in the germline V gene. This CDR3 has 18 residues. V lost 4 bases, J lost 0 bases, and 20 bases lay in between. The CDR3 coding sequence is TGTGCCAGCAGCCAGCCAGGGGACGGTCCTTTCTCTGGAAACACCATATATTTT. This gives the protein CASSQPGDGPFSGNTIYF.

The chain employs TRBV4-1 and TRBJ1-6; TRBD1 aligns across 11 bases. The CDR3 is 14 amino acids. Per the germline V gene, CDR1 is MGHRA and CDR2 is YSYEKL. J was trimmed by 11 bases and V by 8 bases; bases with no gene match: 8. In DNA, the CDR3 is TGCGCCAGCGGGACAGGGGGTAGTTGGACACCCCTCCACTTT. As protein: CASGTGGSWTPLHF.

The chain joins TRBV9 to TRBJ2-3, with D hard to call. The length of the CDR3 is 13 residues. CDR1 SGDLS and CDR2 YYNGEE come from the germline V gene. The V end lost 0 bases, the J end lost 1 base, and 3 bases lay between the germline ends. The DNA of the CDR3 is TGTGCCAGCAGCGTAGGAGGCACAGATACGCAGTATTTT. Translated: CASSVGGTDTQYF.

The chain joins TRBV6-6 to TRBJ1-5; TRBD1 matches at 9 bases. The CDR3 length is 14 residues. Trimming at V came to 7 bases and at J to 4 bases, leaving 5 bases not matched to a gene. Germline values: CDR1 MNHNY, CDR2 SVGAGI (reference sequence). CDR3 protein: CASKRDRANQPQHF. CDR3 bases: TGTGCCAGCAAGAGGGACAGGGCTAATCAGCCCCAGCATTTT.

This chain uses TRBV29-1 with TRBJ2-7; 9 bases are a match to TRBD2. The CDR3 consists of 14 residues. Germline assignment: CDR1 SQVTM and CDR2 ANQGSEA. The V and J ends lost 3 bases and 1 base, in that order; junction bases with no gene match: 4. The CDR3 region has the DNA TGCAGCGTTGAGTTTAGCGGGGGATCCTACGAGCAGTACTTC. Translation gives CSVEFSGGSYEQYF.

The rearrangement joins TRBV10-3 to TRBJ2-7; possible D gene TRBD2, 5 bases. The CDR3 is made up of 18 amino acids. V lost 5 bases to trimming and J lost 2 bases, with 25 bases between them. Germline CDR1 reads ENHRY; CDR2 reads SYGVKD. CDR3 nucleotide sequence: TGTGCCATCAGTCAACATCCGGGCGGTTCCGTGGGAGCCTACGAGCAGTACTTC. Amino acid sequence: CAISQHPGGSVGAYEQYF.

This clone was seen a single time. Within the sample, other DNA sequences also encode this same CDR3. This chain joins TRBV6-4 and TRBJ2-2, with a weak D call TRBD2 (5 bases). The germline V gene has CDR1 MRHNA and CDR2 SNTAGT. V dropped 6 bases and J dropped 3 bases, with 11 bases sitting between them. This CDR3 comprises 14 residues. The CDR3 sequence is CASSLDGDTGELFF. CDR3 sequence (DNA): TGTGCCAGCAGCCTGGACGGGGACACCGGGGAGCTGTTTTTT.

The chain is built from TRBV5-4 and TRBJ1-1, with TRBD1 matching over 9 bases. The junction had 19 bases not matched to a gene; V was cut back by 1 base and J by 6 bases. The CDR3 runs to 19 residues. Germline CDR1 is SGHNT and CDR2 is YYREEE (reference sequence). This chain's CDR3 is CASSLSYGTGRALVAEAFF. CDR3 bases: TGTGCCAGCAGCTTGTCGTACGGGACAGGGAGGGCCCTGGTCGCTGAAGCTTTCTTT.

CDR3 in amino acids: CASRSQNRGHLGFF. CDR3 coding DNA: TGTGCCAGCAGATCTCAGAACAGGGGGCATTTAGGTTTCTTT. The rearrangement links TRBV28 to TRBJ1-1; 9 nucleotides match TRBD1. Germline trimming cut 6 bases from V and 13 bases from J; bases unmatched to any gene: 15. The CDR3 contains 14 residues. CDR1 and CDR2 (germline): MDHEN, SYDVKM.

V usage is TRBV10-3 and J usage is TRBJ2-1; 10 nucleotides align to TRBD2. CDR3 size: 15 residues. CDR1 is ENHRY, CDR2 SYGVKD, per germline. V gave up 6 bases and J gave up 8 bases; unmatched junction bases: 10. The CDR3 is CAISEGLAGVYEQFF. The CDR3 bases are TGTGCCATCAGCGAGGGGCTAGCGGGAGTCTATGAGCAGTTCTTC.

This clone was observed a single time. CDR3 DNA sequence: TGTGCCAGTAGTTCCCGTCCGAATGAAAAACTGTTTTTT. Its protein is CASSSRPNEKLFF. The V and J genes are TRBV19 and TRBJ1-4, with D unclear. The CDR3 has 13 residues. V was pared by 5 bases and J by 5 bases, with 9 bases between. CDR1 LNHDA and CDR2 SQIVND come from the germline V gene (reference sequence).

The chain joins TRBV2 to TRBJ2-5; 7 nucleotides match TRBD1. V lost 6 bases, J lost 3 bases, and 4 bases stayed unmatched. Germline CDR1 and CDR2: SNHLY and FYNNEI. CDR3 length equals 13 residues. Here the CDR3 reads CASRDTGEETQYF. The CDR3, as DNA: TGTGCCAGCAGGGATACAGGGGAAGAGACCCAGTACTTC. The variable domain in full, completed from reference TRBV2 and TRBJ2-5, reads EPEVTQTPSHQVTQMGQEVILRCVPISNHLYFYWYRQILGQKVEFLVSFYNNEISEKSEIFDDQFSVERPDGSNFTLKIRSTKLEDSAMYFCASRDTGEETQYFGPGTRLLVL.

The V call is TRBV28, the J call TRBJ2-2; TRBD2 is a possible D gene (5 bases). Germline CDR1 MDHEN, CDR2 SYDVKM. The CDR3 has 17 amino acids. The V gene lost 1 base and the J gene lost 1 base, with 13 bases spanning the gap. CDR3: CASSLLGPAGNTGELFF. Here the CDR3 DNA reads TGTGCCAGCAGTTTATTGGGCCCGGCGGGGAACACCGGGGAGCTGTTTTTT.